A single TCR beta chain is shown here with its context. The antigen it recognizes is unknown. No much larger clone is present one base from it, and per-base qualities are unavailable. Genomic DNA underwent TCRB CDR3 sequencing using the immunoSEQ assay. On the authors' methods: Nothing other than productive TCRB rearrangements was included in the analyses. A clone was defined by a unique TCRB CDR3 sequence, and clonality was computed as a productive clonality index based on Shannon entropy. Repertoire overlap for a pair of samples was computed from each clone's template counts relative to total templates per sample. V-gene usage measured by flow cytometry correlated with TCRB sequencing V-gene usage, with a Spearman r of approximately 0.66. TCRdb holds this immuneACCESS table with in-frame rearrangements only. Some clones are missing; in checked studies, unresolved V genes explain under half, and the rest has no known cause. That table furnishes V, J and clone size, whereas the DNA furnished D and trimming. For this sample the table gives over 10,000 clones, of which 80% were detected only once. The ten largest clonotypes hold 14% of the sample.

Based on the germline V gene (reference sequence), the CDR1 and CDR2 sequences are SGHNT and YYREEE. Inclusive of the bounding cysteine and phenylalanine, the CDR3 is 15 residues long. CDR3 DNA only is kept here, 45 bases in frame from base 1. V sheds 2 bases and J sheds 2 bases, leaving 12 bases between their ends. The data derive from a study of somatic mutations in cytotoxic T cells in rheumatoid arthritis (dated by TCRdb to the late 2010s). Regarding the research as a whole: Some V beta antibody-stained T-cell populations were flow-sorted on a FACSAria II or Sony SH800 at nearly 100% purity, and sorted V beta1+ cells also underwent TCRB sequencing. Whether expanded CD8+ T-cell clones in untreated, newly diagnosed rheumatoid arthritis carry somatic mutations was the study question, and clonality was characterized with TCRB deep sequencing. A total of 55 to 75 rheumatoid arthritis patients and 15 to 20 healthy controls underwent TCRB deep sequencing. Patients and controls did not essentially differ in median age, which was nearly identical between the groups. The paper's findings and limits, for the study overall: CD8+ T-cell clonality in rheumatoid arthritis patients was not significantly different from that in age-matched healthy controls. The largest CD8+ clone made up more than 20% of CD8+ cells in about an eighth of the roughly 60 patients, and blood and synovial fluid shared several identical CD8+ TCRB sequences. The slight underrepresentation of TRBV07 in patients was not corrected for multiple comparisons. It was unknown which antigens the expanded CD8+ clones targeted, and their absence from virus-specific databases did not exclude viral specificity. CD8+ clonality increased with age in patients (Spearman r ~ 0.47) but not in healthy controls.

Buffy coats from some 20 blood donors served as healthy controls, a group that was 45% to 70% female with a median age of approximately 50 years (range about 21-75). On an AutoMACS, CD4+ and CD8+ cells were isolated via positive magnetic bead selection, and their purity was verified by flow cytometry. Isolation of peripheral blood mononuclear cells was done through Ficoll-Paque PLUS density gradient separation. Using Nucleospin Tissue or Tissue XS kits, DNA was extracted from CD4-enriched, CD8-enriched or PBMC samples, with quantification by a Qubit 2.0 fluorometer. The sequence was collected from a man aged 45-65 years in good health. The chain uses TRBV5-4 and TRBJ2-3; matching of 5 bases hints at TRBD2 as the D gene. Source material: CD8+ T cells sorted from blood. This receptor has the CDR3 CASSFISGDTDTQYF. The nucleotides read TGTGCCAGCAGCTTTATTTCCGGGGACACAGATACGCAGTATTTT.